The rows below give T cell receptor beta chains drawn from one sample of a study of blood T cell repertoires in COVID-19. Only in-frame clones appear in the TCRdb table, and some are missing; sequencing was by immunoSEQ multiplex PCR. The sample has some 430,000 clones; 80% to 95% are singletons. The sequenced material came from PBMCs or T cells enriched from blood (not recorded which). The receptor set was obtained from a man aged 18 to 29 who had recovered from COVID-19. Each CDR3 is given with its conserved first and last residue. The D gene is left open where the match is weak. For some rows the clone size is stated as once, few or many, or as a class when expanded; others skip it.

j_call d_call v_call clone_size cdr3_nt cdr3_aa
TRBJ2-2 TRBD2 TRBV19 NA TGTGCCAGTAGTATAGGAGCTAGCGGGAGAAGCGGGGAGCTGTTTTTT CASSIGASGRSGELFF
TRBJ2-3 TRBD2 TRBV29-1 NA TGCAGCGTTGTGGGGACTAGCGGGAGCGCAGATACGCAGTATTTT CSVVGTSGSADTQYF
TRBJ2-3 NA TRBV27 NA TGTGCCAGTTCCCAGGAGGGACTGCAGGGAGATACGCAGTATTTT CASSQEGLQGDTQYF
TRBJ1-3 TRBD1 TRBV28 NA TGTGCCAGCAGTTTGGGGGGACAGGGAGAAAACACCATATATTTT CASSLGGQGENTIYF
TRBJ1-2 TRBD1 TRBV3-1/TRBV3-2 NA TGTGCCAGCAGCCCCCGGGGACAGGGTAGCTATGGCTACACCTTC CASSPRGQGSYGYTF
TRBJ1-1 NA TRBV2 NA TGTGCCAGCAAACCCCCGGGGGACACTGAAGCTTTCTTT CASKPPGDTEAFF
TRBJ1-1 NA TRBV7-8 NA TGTGCCAGCAGCTTAGATCATGACACTGAAGCTTTCTTT CASSLDHDTEAFF
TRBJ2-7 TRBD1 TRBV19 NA TGTGCCAGTAGTCCACAGGGGTTGACCTACGAGCAGTACTTC CASSPQGLTYEQYF
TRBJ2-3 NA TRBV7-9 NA TGTGCCAGCAAGCCAGGGGTCACAGATACGCAGTATTTT CASKPGVTDTQYF
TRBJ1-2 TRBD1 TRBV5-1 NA TGCGCCAGCAGCTTGGAGGCGGGGACAGACTTTAACTATGGCTACACCTTC CASSLEAGTDFNYGYTF
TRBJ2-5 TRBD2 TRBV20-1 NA TGCAGTGCTAGTAGTTCCAGGGAGGGAGAGACCCAGTACTTC CSASSSREGETQYF
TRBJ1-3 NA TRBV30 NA TGTGCCTGGCGGGAGAGCTCTGGAAACACCATATATTTT CAWRESSGNTIYF
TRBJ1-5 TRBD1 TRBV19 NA TGTGCCAGTAGTATATCGACAGGGGGGACTCAGCCCCAGCATTTT CASSISTGGTQPQHF
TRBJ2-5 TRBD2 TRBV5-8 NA TGTGCCAGCAGCCTAGGTGGGACTAGCGGTGCCTTTTTTGAGACCCAGTACTTC CASSLGGTSGAFFETQYF
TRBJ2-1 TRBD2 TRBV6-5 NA TGTGCCAGTGGGGGGGGGAGCTCCTACAATGAGCAGTTCTTC CASGGGSSYNEQFF
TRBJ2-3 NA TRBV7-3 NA TGTGCCAGCAGCGCGCGACCGGGAGATACGCAGTATTTT CASSARPGDTQYF
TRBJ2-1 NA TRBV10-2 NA TGCGCCAGCAGTGAGTCGGGAGTGGAGTACAATGAGCAGTTCTTC CASSESGVEYNEQFF
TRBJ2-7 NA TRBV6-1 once TGTGCCAGCAGTGAACCCGGCAGGGTTGCCTACGAGCAGTACTTC CASSEPGRVAYEQYF
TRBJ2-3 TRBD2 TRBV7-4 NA TGTGCCAGCACCACGCGGCCCCGGACTAGCGGGAAAGATACGCAGTATTTT CASTTRPRTSGKDTQYF
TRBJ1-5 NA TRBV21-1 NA TGTGCCAGCAGCAAAGGTCGGTGGGCCCAGCCCCAGCATTTT CASSKGRWAQPQHF
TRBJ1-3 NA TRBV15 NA TGTGCCACCAGCAGAGTCCCTTTCTCTGGAAACACCATATATTTT CATSRVPFSGNTIYF
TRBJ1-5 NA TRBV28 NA TGTGCCAGCAGTTTCGCGGGGGCGGTCAAACAGCCCCAGCATTTT CASSFAGAVKQPQHF
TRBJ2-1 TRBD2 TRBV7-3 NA TGTGCCAGCAGCTTAAGTAGCGGGAGGATGGATGAGCAGTTCTTC CASSLSSGRMDEQFF
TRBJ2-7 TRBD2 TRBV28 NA TGTGCCAGCAAAGGGAGAGCGGGAGTCTCCTACGAGCAGTACTTC CASKGRAGVSYEQYF
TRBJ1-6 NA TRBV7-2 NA TGTGCCAGCAGCTCACACATACCGGTGAGACGGGAGAATTCACCCCTCCACTTT CASSSHIPVRRENSPLHF
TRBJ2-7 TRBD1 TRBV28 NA TGTGCCAGCAGTTTAGCCGGGACAGGAGCCTACGTGCAGTACTTC CASSLAGTGAYVQYF
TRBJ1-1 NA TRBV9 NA TGTGCCAGCAGCGTAGCTCCCGGGGAAAAAGAAGCTTTCTTT CASSVAPGEKEAFF
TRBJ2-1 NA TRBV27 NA TGTGCCAGCAGTTCCCGGAGTTTCTCCTACAATGAGCAGTTCTTC CASSSRSFSYNEQFF
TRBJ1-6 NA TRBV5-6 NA TGTGCCAGCAGCCGAGACCCAGGGGTGAATTCACCCCTCCACTTT CASSRDPGVNSPLHF
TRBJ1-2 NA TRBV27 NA TGTGCCAGCAGTGCCGGGGGACCGCCAAACTATGGCTACACCTTC CASSAGGPPNYGYTF
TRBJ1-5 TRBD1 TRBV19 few TGTGCCAGTAGTACGGACAGGGGTTATAGCAATCAGCCCCAGCATTTT CASSTDRGYSNQPQHF
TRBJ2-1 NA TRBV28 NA TGTGCCAGCAGACCCGACAGGCTTACCTACAATGAGCAGTTCTTC CASRPDRLTYNEQFF
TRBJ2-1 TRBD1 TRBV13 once TGTGCCAGCAGCAGTACAGGGGTCAATGAGCAGTTCTTC CASSSTGVNEQFF
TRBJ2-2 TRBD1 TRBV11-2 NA TGTGCCAGCAGCTTGGACAGGGGGGCCGGGGAGCTGTTTTTT CASSLDRGAGELFF
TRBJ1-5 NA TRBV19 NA TGTGCCAGTAGTGTCGGGTCCAATCAGCCCCAGCATTTT CASSVGSNQPQHF
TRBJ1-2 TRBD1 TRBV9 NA TGTGCCAGCAGCGTCGCAGGGGGAGGCTACACCTTC CASSVAGGGYTF
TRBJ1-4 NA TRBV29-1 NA TGCAGTGCCTCCCAGGGCCCAACTAATGAAAAACTGTTTTTT CSASQGPTNEKLFF
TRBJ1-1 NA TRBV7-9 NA TGTGCCAGCAGCCCGAGGGGACAAGCGAACACTGAAGCTTTCTTT CASSPRGQANTEAFF
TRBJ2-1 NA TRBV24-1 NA TGTGCCACCAGTGATCGGGGAACCGCTACCTACAATGAGCAGTTCTTC CATSDRGTATYNEQFF
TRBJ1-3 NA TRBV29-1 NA TGCAGCGTTGAAGAGGAGGGAGGTGGAAACACCATATATTTT CSVEEEGGGNTIYF
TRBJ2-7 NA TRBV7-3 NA TGTGCCAGCAGCCCAACCCCGAGCGGGCTGAGCTCCTACGAGCAGTACTTC CASSPTPSGLSSYEQYF
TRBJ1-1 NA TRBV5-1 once TGCGCCAGCAGGCTTGGGGGAGGGATTAAGGGTGTGAACACTGAAGCTTTCTTT CASRLGGGIKGVNTEAFF